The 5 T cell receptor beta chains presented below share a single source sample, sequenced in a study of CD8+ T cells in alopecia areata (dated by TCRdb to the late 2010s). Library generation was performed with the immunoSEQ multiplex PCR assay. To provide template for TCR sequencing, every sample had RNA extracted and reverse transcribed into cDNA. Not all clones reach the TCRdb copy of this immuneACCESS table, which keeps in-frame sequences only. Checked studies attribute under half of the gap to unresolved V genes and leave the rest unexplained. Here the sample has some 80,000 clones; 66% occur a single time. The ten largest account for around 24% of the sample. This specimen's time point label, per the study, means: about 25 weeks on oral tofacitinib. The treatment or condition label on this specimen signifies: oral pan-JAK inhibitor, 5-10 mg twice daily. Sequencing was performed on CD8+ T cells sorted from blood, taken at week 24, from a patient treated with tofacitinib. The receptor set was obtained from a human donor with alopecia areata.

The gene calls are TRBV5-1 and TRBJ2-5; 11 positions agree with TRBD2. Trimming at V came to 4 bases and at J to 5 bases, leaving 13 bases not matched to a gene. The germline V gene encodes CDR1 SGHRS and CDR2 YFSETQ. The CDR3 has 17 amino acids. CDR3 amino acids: CASSNLPTSGSGETQYF. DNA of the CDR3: TGCGCCAGCAGCAACCTACCTACTAGCGGGAGTGGTGAGACCCAGTACTTC. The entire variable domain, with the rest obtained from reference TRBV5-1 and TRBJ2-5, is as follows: KAGVTQTPRYLIKTRGQQVTLSCSPISGHRSVSWYQQTPGQGLQFLFEYFSETQRNKGNFPGRFSGRQFSNSRSEMNVSTLELGDSALYLCASSNLPTSGSGETQYFGPGTRLLVL.

CDR3 in amino acids: CASSLQSGDTGELFF. The CDR3 coding sequence is TGTGCCAGCAGCCTACAGTCCGGGGACACCGGGGAGCTGTTTTTT. The chain couples TRBV7-2 to TRBJ2-2, with D possibly TRBD2 on 5 matching bases. CDR3 length: 15 amino acids. Per the germline V gene, CDR1 is SGHTA and CDR2 is FQGNSA. Trimming stripped 5 bases from V and 3 bases from J, with 13 bases between.

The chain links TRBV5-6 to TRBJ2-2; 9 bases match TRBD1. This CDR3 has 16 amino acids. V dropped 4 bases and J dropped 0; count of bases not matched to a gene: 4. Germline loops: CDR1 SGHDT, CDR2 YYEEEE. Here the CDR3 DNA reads TGTGCCAGCAGCATTACAGGGGGCGCGAACACCGGGGAGCTGTTTTTT. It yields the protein CASSITGGANTGELFF.

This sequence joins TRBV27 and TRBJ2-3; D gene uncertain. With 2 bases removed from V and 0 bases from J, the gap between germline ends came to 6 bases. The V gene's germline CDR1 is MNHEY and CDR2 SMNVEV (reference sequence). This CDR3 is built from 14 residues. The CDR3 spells CASSLGWSTDTQYF. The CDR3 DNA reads TGTGCCAGCAGTTTAGGTTGGAGCACAGATACGCAGTATTTT.

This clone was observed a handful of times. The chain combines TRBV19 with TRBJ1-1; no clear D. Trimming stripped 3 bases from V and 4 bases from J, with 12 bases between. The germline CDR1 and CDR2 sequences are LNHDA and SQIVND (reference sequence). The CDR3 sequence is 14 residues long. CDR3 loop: CASSIGSTFTEAFF. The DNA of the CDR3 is TGTGCCAGTAGTATCGGCAGTACCTTCACTGAAGCTTTCTTT.